One and the same sample provided the 24 T cell receptor beta chains below, sequenced in a study of blood T cell repertoires in COVID-19. The method was immunoSEQ multiplex PCR; TCRdb's version includes in-frame clones alone and lacks a portion of them. The sample lists about 270,000 clones; roughly 84% were seen once. Material for sequencing was peripheral blood. These TCRs come from a young woman with acute or convalescent COVID-19.

The rearrangement links TRBV7-9 to TRBJ2-7, with D maybe TRBD1 (5 bases). The CDR3 sequence is 15 residues long. Trimming cost V 1 base and J 5 bases, with 15 bases left between them. CDR1 and CDR2 (germline): SEHNR, FQNEAQ (reference sequence). The CDR3 bases are TGTGCCAGCAGCTTAGAGGGGAACAGGAACCACGAGCAGTACTTC. Translated: CASSLEGNRNHEQYF.

The chain combines TRBV11-2 with TRBJ2-2; TRBD2 might be the D (7 bases). This CDR3 is 18 amino acids long. CDR1 SGHAT and CDR2 FQNNGV come from the germline V gene. V was clipped by 5 bases and J by 3 bases, with 22 bases between them. CDR3 protein: CASSPSSGGTIDTGELFF. The CDR3 DNA reads as TGTGCCAGCAGCCCATCGTCGGGGGGCACCATAGACACCGGGGAGCTGTTTTTT.

The chain couples TRBV9 to TRBJ2-6; D is uncertain. V lost 3 bases, J lost 2 bases, and 27 bases lay in between. Germline assignment: CDR1 SGDLS and CDR2 YYNGEE. There are 21 residues in the CDR3. CDR3 residues: CASSAQVGSAVQQTGANVLTF. CDR3 DNA sequence: TGTGCCAGCAGCGCTCAGGTCGGATCGGCAGTCCAGCAGACTGGGGCCAACGTCCTGACTTTC.

The chain recombines TRBV5-4 with TRBJ2-1; maybe TRBD2 (6 bases). CDR1 is SGHNT and CDR2 is YYREEE in the germline V gene (reference sequence). This CDR3 is 16 amino acids long. Trimming cost V 2 bases and J 8 bases, with 20 bases left between them. DNA for the CDR3: TGTGCCAGCAGCTTTCGGGGCGGGAAGTCAAGGGATGAGCAGTTCTTC. Translation: CASSFRGGKSRDEQFF.

The chain employs TRBV11-2 and TRBJ1-1; D remains unclear. Trimming removed 7 bases from V and 2 bases from J, with 14 bases in between. This CDR3 is built from 14 residues. Looked up from germline, CDR1 is SGHAT and CDR2 is FQNNGV. In nucleotides, the CDR3 is TGTGCCAGCACCTCAAAACCGGGTAACACTGAAGCTTTCTTT. It encodes CASTSKPGNTEAFF.

V is TRBV6-5 and J is TRBJ1-2; no clear D. The germline V and J ends were trimmed by 0 bases and 5 bases, with 13 bases remaining between them. Germline V gene sequence: CDR1 MNHEY, CDR2 SVGAGI. There are 15 residues in the CDR3. The CDR3 bases are TGTGCCAGCAGTTACTCGAGCGGCAGAAAATATGGCTACACCTTC. Translating it yields CASSYSSGRKYGYTF.

The rearrangement uses TRBV4-1 and TRBJ1-4; no clear D gene. V shed 6 bases and J shed 7 bases, with 9 bases lying between them. The CDR3 has 12 residues. Germline values: CDR1 MGHRA, CDR2 YSYEKL. CDR3 nucleotides: TGCGCCAGCAGGGGCTTGGGTGAAAAACTGTTTTTT. The encoded protein is CASRGLGEKLFF.

The chain is built from TRBV2 and TRBJ1-2; 8 bases agree with TRBD1. Germline assignment: CDR1 SNHLY and CDR2 FYNNEI. The CDR3 contains 17 residues. J gave up 4 bases and V 3 bases, and 13 bases lay outside the gene matches. CDR3 nucleotides: TGTGCCAGCAGTGAGAGGCAGGGGGCGGTTTTTAGCTATGGCTACACCTTC. Its translation is CASSERQGAVFSYGYTF.

In nucleotides, the CDR3 is TGTGCCAGCAGCTTAGTATCCTGGGCTAGCGGGAGCAGTACCGGGGAGCTGTTTTTT. Amino acids: CASSLVSWASGSSTGELFF. The V gene is TRBV13, the J gene TRBJ2-2, with 10 positions matching TRBD2. The CDR3 totals 19 residues. V shed 1 base, J shed 5 bases, and the junction held 13 bases outside the gene matches. Germline V gene data show CDR1 as PRHDT and CDR2 as FYEKMQ (reference sequence).

J is TRBJ2-7 and V is TRBV19; the D gene is possibly TRBD2 (6 bases). Deletions cut 8 bases from V and 6 bases from J, with 17 bases between. The germline V gene encodes CDR1 LNHDA and CDR2 SQIVND (reference sequence). This CDR3 comprises 13 residues. In nucleotides, the CDR3 is TGTGCCAGTGGGAGGACGGAGGTACGCGAGCAGTACTTC. Amino acids: CASGRTEVREQYF.

The chain uses TRBV6-1 and TRBJ2-3; D may be TRBD1 (5 bases). The CDR3 consists of 14 residues. V lost 2 bases, J lost 2 bases, and 8 bases lay in between. CDR1 and CDR2 (germline): MNHNS, SASEGT. DNA of the CDR3: TGTGCCAGCAGTGAAAAAGGGGACACAGATACGCAGTATTTT. Its translation: CASSEKGDTDTQYF.

The DNA for the CDR3 is TGTGCCAGCAGCTTTGGACCGGGACAGGGGGTCTCTGGCTACACCTTC. This gives the protein CASSFGPGQGVSGYTF. The V and J genes are TRBV7-9 and TRBJ1-2, with TRBD1 matching over 11 bases. The CDR3 length is 16 residues. The V gene's germline CDR1 is SEHNR and CDR2 FQNEAQ (reference sequence). The V and J ends lost 3 bases and 7 bases, in that order; junction bases with no gene match: 10.

The rearrangement links TRBV7-2 to TRBJ2-6; D unclear. V shed 0 bases and J shed 3 bases, with 12 bases lying between them. Germline V gene lookup returns CDR1 SGHTA and CDR2 FQGNSA. CDR3 length equals 17 residues. Here the CDR3 reads CASSLADWQVGANVLTF. The CDR3 DNA reads as TGTGCCAGCAGCTTAGCGGATTGGCAGGTTGGGGCCAACGTCCTGACTTTC. Drawing the rest from reference TRBV7-2 and TRBJ2-6, the complete variable domain is GAGVSQSPSNKVTEKGKDVELRCDPISGHTALYWYRQSLGQGLEFLIYFQGNSAPDKSGLPSDRFSAERTGGSVSTLTIQRTQQEDSAVYLCASSLADWQVGANVLTFGAGSRLTVL.

The rearrangement joins TRBV4-1 to TRBJ2-1; tentative D call: TRBD2 (6 bases). V lost 0 bases and J 12 bases, leaving 12 bases between the germline ends. Germline V gene sequence: CDR1 MGHRA, CDR2 YSYEKL. CDR3 size: 13 residues. CDR3 sequence: CASSQDIVGGQFF. In DNA form, the CDR3 reads TGCGCCAGCAGCCAAGATATTGTGGGGGGGCAGTTCTTC.

CDR3 sequence (DNA): TGTGCCAGCAGCCACGTGGGAGGGGGGAGGTATGAGCAGTTCTTC. Residues: CASSHVGGGRYEQFF. V usage is TRBV3-1 (or the pseudogene TRBV3-2) and J usage is TRBJ2-1; TRBD2 might be the D (7 bases). The CDR3 has 15 residues. Deletions cut 3 bases from V and 8 bases from J, with 17 bases between. Per germline, CDR1 LGHDT and CDR2 YNNKEL (reference sequence).

The chain is built from TRBV6-6 and TRBJ1-1; TRBD1 is a possible D gene (6 bases). CDR3 length: 13 amino acids. Trimming shortened V by 7 bases and J by 0 bases, and 9 bases separated the two germline ends. Germline V CDR1 and CDR2: MNHNY, SVGAGI (reference sequence). For the CDR3, the DNA is TGTGCCAGCACTCGGGGGCTGAACACTGAAGCTTTCTTT. Its translation: CASTRGLNTEAFF.

The chain carries TRBV5-5 and TRBJ2-7; weak D call: TRBD1 (6 bases). V was pared by 6 bases and J by 1 base, with 20 bases between. Germline V gene sequence: CDR1 SGHKS, CDR2 YYEKEE (reference sequence). The CDR3 sequence is 16 residues long. CDR3 sequence: CASTTPRGMKSYEQYF. The CDR3 DNA reads as TGTGCCAGCACCACGCCCAGGGGCATGAAGTCCTACGAGCAGTACTTC.

For the CDR3, the DNA is TGTGCCAGCAGCTTCCAAGGGAGCGGTGCCTACGAGCAGTACTTC. Its protein is CASSFQGSGAYEQYF. This chain uses TRBV7-8 with TRBJ2-7; a weak D match, TRBD2 (5 bases). With 3 bases removed from V and 2 bases from J, the gap between germline ends came to 14 bases. This CDR3 is 15 amino acids long. Germline CDR1 reads SGHVS; CDR2 reads FQNEAQ.

The chain couples TRBV15 to TRBJ2-7; 11 bases are a match to TRBD2. V dropped 6 bases and J dropped 0; count of bases not matched to a gene: 7. CDR3 length equals 16 residues. The germline CDR1 and CDR2 sequences are LNHNV and YYDKDF (reference sequence). CDR3 sequence: CATSSPSGRRSYEQYF. CDR3 DNA: TGTGCCACCAGTTCGCCTAGCGGGAGGCGCTCCTACGAGCAGTACTTC.

The CDR3 DNA reads as TGTGCCAGCAGCATGGGACTAGCGGGGTCCTACAATGAGCAGTTCTTC. Its protein is CASSMGLAGSYNEQFF. This rearrangement joins TRBV9 to TRBJ2-1, with 13 bases aligning to TRBD2. CDR3 length: 16 amino acids. Germline CDR1 and CDR2: SGDLS and YYNGEE. With V trimmed by 4 bases and J by 1 base, 2 bases remained unmatched. Filled out from reference TRBV9 and TRBJ2-1, the complete variable domain reads DSGVTQTPKHLITATGQRVTLRCSPRSGDLSVYWYQQSLDQGLQFLIQYYNGEERAKGNILERFSAQQFPDLHSELNLSSLELGDSALYFCASSMGLAGSYNEQFFGPGTRLTVL.

The CDR3 loop reads CATSDHFGDRVGETQYF. CDR3 nucleotide sequence: TGTGCCACCAGTGACCATTTCGGCGACAGGGTCGGGGAGACCCAGTACTTC. The rearrangement joins TRBV24-1 to TRBJ2-5; 7 nucleotides agree with TRBD1. With V trimmed by 4 bases and J by 5 bases, 15 bases remained unmatched. Germline-derived CDR1 and CDR2 are KGHDR and SFDVKD. The CDR3 loop spans 17 amino acids.

This sequence joins TRBV7-8 and TRBJ2-2; 10 nucleotides agree with TRBD2. Germline-derived CDR1 and CDR2 are SGHVS and FQNEAQ. The CDR3 is 16 residues long. The trim removed 5 bases at V and 1 base at J, leaving 4 bases unmatched. CDR3 amino acids: CASSPRTSGNTGELFF. The DNA for the CDR3 is TGTGCCAGCAGCCCCCGGACTAGCGGGAACACCGGGGAGCTGTTTTTT. The whole variable domain, remainder taken from reference TRBV7-8 and TRBJ2-2, is GAGVSQSPRYKVAKRGQDVALRCDPISGHVSLFWYQQALGQGPEFLTYFQNEAQLDKSGLPSDRFFAERPEGSVSTLKIQRTQQEDSAVYLCASSPRTSGNTGELFFGEGSRLTVL.

The chain has TRBV28 and TRBJ2-1, with TRBD1 as a possible D gene (6 bases). The CDR3 totals 14 residues. Germline V gene lookup returns CDR1 MDHEN and CDR2 SYDVKM. Trimming left V 5 bases short and J 6 bases short, with 14 bases between. CDR3 loop: CASSHSDRSNEQFF. For the CDR3, the DNA is TGTGCCAGCAGTCATTCCGACAGGTCCAATGAGCAGTTCTTC.

This clone was recorded a few times. The V gene is TRBV28, the J gene TRBJ2-7; 10 positions match TRBD2. This CDR3 has 16 residues. Germline CDR1 reads MDHEN; CDR2 reads SYDVKM. The V segment lost 2 bases and the J segment 2 bases; nucleotides outside the gene matches: 6. As DNA, the CDR3 is TGTGCCAGCAGTTTACCCCTAGCGGGAGATACCTACGAGCAGTACTTC. Translation: CASSLPLAGDTYEQYF.